The 27 T cell receptor beta chains below were found in one sample sequenced in a study of shared clonotypes between healthy human individuals. Data came from immunoSEQ multiplex PCR; TCRdb stores just in-frame clones and leaves some out. The table lists about 2.1 million clones, around 93% of them singletons. Positive CCR7 selection of CD45RO-negative cells yielded the naive CD8 cells, and terminally differentiated effector memory CD45RA+ cells were excluded. What was sequenced was naive CD8+ T cells from PBMCs. All receptors derive from a young man in good health. Some clones in this sample may be carry-over from other donors' samples.

This clone appeared a few times. A read error may be the cause here, since a much bigger clone is one base away. The sample has other DNA sequences that encode this CDR3 too. The rearrangement uses TRBV5-4 and TRBJ2-7; D uncertain. Trimming pared 3 bases from V and 1 base from J, leaving 2 bases between. The CDR3 consists of 11 residues. Looked up from germline, CDR1 is SGHNT and CDR2 is YYREEE (reference sequence). The CDR3 bases are TGTGCCAGCAGCTCGTCCTACGAGCAGTACTTC. Its protein product is CASSSSYEQYF.

The V call is TRBV27, the J call TRBJ1-2; D may be TRBD1 (5 bases). Germline V CDR1 and CDR2: MNHEY, SMNVEV (reference sequence). The CDR3 runs 13 residues. V was shortened by 3 bases and J by 4 bases, with 9 bases between the two germline ends. The CDR3 loop is CASSFEGTYGYTF. The CDR3 nucleotides are TGTGCCAGCAGTTTTGAGGGGACCTATGGCTACACCTTC.

This chain connects TRBV5-6 to TRBJ1-2, with D perhaps TRBD1 (6 bases). From germline, CDR1 is SGHDT and CDR2 YYEEEE. CDR3 length: 13 amino acids. With 5 bases removed from V and 8 bases from J, the gap between germline ends came to 16 bases. CDR3 region: CASSRGAVGGYTF. The CDR3 nucleotides read TGTGCCAGCAGTCGGGGGGCGGTCGGCGGCTACACCTTC.

The chain employs TRBV9 and TRBJ2-7, with a weak D call TRBD2 (6 bases). This CDR3 has 13 amino acids. In germline, CDR1 is SGDLS, CDR2 YYNGEE. Trimming pared 3 bases from V and 7 bases from J, leaving 14 bases between. The CDR3 region has the DNA TGTGCCAGCAGCGCAGCCGGGGGTCGGGAGCAGTACTTC. Encoded protein: CASSAAGGREQYF.

The chain recombines TRBV15 with TRBJ2-3; D remains unclear. V lost 5 bases and J lost 8, with 14 bases in between. The CDR3 extends over 13 amino acids. Germline V CDR1 and CDR2: LNHNV, YYDKDF (reference sequence). Here the CDR3 reads CATSDGGFGTQYF. The CDR3 region has the DNA TGTGCCACCAGCGATGGTGGGTTCGGTACGCAGTATTTT. Supplemented by reference TRBV15 and TRBJ2-3, the full variable domain reads DAMVIQNPRYQVTQFGKPVTLSCSQTLNHNVMYWYQQKSSQAPKLLFHYYDKDFNNEADTPDNFQSRRPNTSFCFLDIRSPGLGDTAMYLCATSDGGFGTQYFGPGTRLTVL.

The chain combines TRBV18 with TRBJ2-2, with D perhaps matching TRBD2 (5 bases). Germline-derived CDR1 and CDR2 are KGHSH and LQKENI. V was trimmed by 0 bases and J by 4 bases, leaving 15 bases between them. CDR3 size: 17 residues. For the CDR3, the DNA is TGTGCCAGCTCACCACCGACGGGATTATTGGGCACCGGGGAGCTGTTTTTT. This encodes CASSPPTGLLGTGELFF.

The V gene is TRBV19, the J gene TRBJ2-1; perhaps TRBD1 as D (5 bases). Germline lookup yields CDR1 LNHDA and CDR2 SQIVND (reference sequence). The CDR3 is 12 residues long. V was clipped by 1 base and J by 14 bases, with 12 bases between them. The CDR3 here is CASSIGFTGKFF. DNA of the CDR3: TGTGCCAGTAGTATAGGTTTCACAGGAAAGTTCTTC.

The J gene is TRBJ2-7, the V gene TRBV28; 7 bases fit TRBD2. CDR3 length: 15 residues. The V gene end was trimmed by 3 bases and the J gene end by 2 bases; junction bases not matched to a gene: 7. CDR1 and CDR2 from the germline V gene are MDHEN and SYDVKM. The CDR3: CASSFGPRGAYEQYF. The CDR3 nucleotides read TGTGCCAGCAGTTTCGGACCCCGGGGGGCCTACGAGCAGTACTTC. Supplemented by reference TRBV28 and TRBJ2-7, the full variable domain reads DVKVTQSSRYLVKRTGEKVFLECVQDMDHENMFWYRQDPGLGLRLIYFSYDVKMKEKGDIPEGYSVSREKKERFSLILESASTNQTSMYLCASSFGPRGAYEQYFGPGTRLTVT.

The chain combines TRBV10-3 with TRBJ2-1; a possible D gene is TRBD2 (5 bases). The CDR3 totals 15 residues. The germline CDR1 and CDR2 sequences are ENHRY and SYGVKD. Trimming removed 5 bases at V and 4 bases at J, with 15 bases between. This CDR3 is CAISTRGLAYNEQFF. CDR3 DNA sequence: TGTGCCATCAGTACGAGAGGCCTAGCTTACAATGAGCAGTTCTTC.

The chain recombines TRBV7-9 with TRBJ2-7; no firm D call. The germline V gene has CDR1 SEHNR and CDR2 FQNEAQ (reference sequence). The CDR3 has 12 residues. Trimming stripped 2 bases from V and 2 bases from J, with 4 bases between. The CDR3 DNA follows: TGTGCCAGCAGCTTAAATACCTACGAGCAGTACTTC. Residues: CASSLNTYEQYF.

The V and J genes are TRBV5-5 and TRBJ1-1, with 9 bases aligning to TRBD1. With V trimmed by 5 bases and J by 3 bases, 11 bases remained unmatched. The CDR3 covers 16 residues. The germline V gene encodes CDR1 SGHKS and CDR2 YYEKEE (reference sequence). CDR3 region: CASSSLDRGWYTEAFF. The CDR3 bases are TGTGCCAGCAGTTCACTGGACAGGGGTTGGTACACTGAAGCTTTCTTT.

J is TRBJ2-1 and V is TRBV29-1; D might be TRBD1 (8 bases). Trimming left V 7 bases short and J 3 bases short, with 22 bases between. There are 16 residues in the CDR3. Germline V gene lookup returns CDR1 SQVTM and CDR2 ANQGSEA. The CDR3 is CSAAGSTGGDYNEQFF. CDR3 DNA: TGCAGCGCCGCCGGCTCCACAGGGGGGGACTACAATGAGCAGTTCTTC.

The chain has TRBV28 and TRBJ2-1; the D is unclear. CDR1 and CDR2 (germline): MDHEN, SYDVKM. This CDR3 comprises 12 residues. The V end lost 5 bases, the J end lost 6 bases, and 8 bases lay between the germline ends. The CDR3 region is CASSPHGNEQFF. CDR3 bases: TGTGCCAGCAGTCCCCACGGCAATGAGCAGTTCTTC.

Only one count was recorded for this clone. The chain combines TRBV6-1 with TRBJ2-2; 8 nucleotides line up with TRBD2. There are 16 residues in the CDR3. Germline lookup yields CDR1 MNHNS and CDR2 SASEGT. V lost 2 bases to trimming and J lost 7 bases; unmatched junction nucleotides: 9. The CDR3 spells CASSEPGLVRNGELFF. CDR3 in DNA: TGTGCCAGCAGTGAACCGGGACTAGTAAGAAACGGGGAGCTGTTTTTT.

This chain uses TRBV6-4 with TRBJ2-2, with 8 bases aligning to TRBD1. CDR3 size: 15 residues. In germline, CDR1 is MRHNA, CDR2 SNTAGT. The V gene end was trimmed by 3 bases and the J gene end by 7 bases; junction bases not matched to a gene: 7. CDR3 sequence (DNA): TGTGCCAGCAGTGAGTTCGGGACAGGCCACGGGGAGCTGTTTTTT. The encoded protein is CASSEFGTGHGELFF.

J is TRBJ2-7 and V is TRBV10-3; no clear D. Germline V CDR1 and CDR2: ENHRY, SYGVKD. The ends were cut back, 3 bases at V and 3 bases at J, with 9 bases in the middle. The CDR3 sequence is 13 residues long. DNA of the CDR3: TGTGCCATCAGTGATACTGTGCGCTACGAGCAGTACTTC. This translates into CAISDTVRYEQYF.

The chain combines TRBV2 with TRBJ2-4; D is ambiguous. V gave up 7 bases and J gave up 3 bases, with 16 bases separating them. Germline lookup yields CDR1 SNHLY and CDR2 FYNNEI. This CDR3 has 15 amino acids. The CDR3 DNA follows: TGTGCCAGCACGGAAACGGGCCGCAGCAAAAACATTCAGTACTTC. It yields the protein CASTETGRSKNIQYF.

The gene calls are TRBV11-3 and TRBJ1-1; D gene uncertain. Germline CDR1 and CDR2: SGHNT and YENEEA. CDR3 size: 13 residues. V lost 3 bases and J 0 bases, leaving 5 bases between the germline ends. The CDR3 region is CASSFSMNTEAFF. The CDR3 DNA is TGTGCCAGCAGCTTCAGCATGAACACTGAAGCTTTCTTT. The variable domain in full, with the rest retrieved from reference TRBV11-3 and TRBJ1-1, is EAGVVQSPRYKIIEKKQPVAFWCNPISGHNTLYWYLQNLGQGPELLIRYENEEAVDDSQLPKDRFSAERLKGVDSTLKIQPAELGDSAVYLCASSFSMNTEAFFGQGTRLTVV.

The V and J genes are TRBV27 and TRBJ2-2; D is possibly TRBD1 (6 bases). CDR1 and CDR2 from the germline V gene are MNHEY and SMNVEV (reference sequence). Deletions cut 3 bases from V and 6 bases from J, with 11 bases between. The CDR3 covers 14 residues. The CDR3 DNA is TGTGCCAGCAGTTTTGGGACAATCCCCGGGGAGCTGTTTTTT. It codes for CASSFGTIPGELFF.

The chain employs TRBV5-6 and TRBJ2-7; 10 bases match TRBD2. The CDR3 totals 16 residues. After removal of 0 bases from V and 3 bases from J, the junction contained 6 bases not matched to a gene. Germline CDR1 SGHDT, CDR2 YYEEEE. The CDR3 here is CASSLDWTSGYYEQYF. Here the CDR3 DNA reads TGTGCCAGCAGCTTGGATTGGACTAGCGGTTACTACGAGCAGTACTTC.

Here the CDR3 reads CASRQPSGNTIYF. Written as DNA, the CDR3 is TGTGCCAGCCGGCAGCCTTCTGGAAACACCATATATTTT. This chain uses TRBV6-5 with TRBJ1-3; unclear D gene. V gave up 8 bases and J gave up 1 base, with 9 bases separating them. Germline assignment: CDR1 MNHEY and CDR2 SVGAGI. The CDR3 runs to 13 residues.

The chain carries TRBV4-1 and TRBJ1-4; the D gene is possibly TRBD1 (5 bases). Between the trimmed V and J ends, which lost 0 bases and 6 bases, there was a span of 17 bases. In germline, CDR1 is MGHRA, CDR2 YSYEKL. The CDR3 spans 17 residues. Here the CDR3 reads CASSQDREGIVYEKLFF. CDR3 in DNA: TGCGCCAGCAGCCAAGATCGCGAGGGGATCGTTTATGAAAAACTGTTTTTT.

This sequence joins TRBV7-2 and TRBJ1-5, with a possible D match to TRBD1 (5 bases). This CDR3 region has 19 residues. Germline CDR1 reads SGHTA; CDR2 reads FQGNSA. V dropped 5 bases and J dropped 7 bases, with 30 bases sitting between them. The chain's CDR3 is CASSLRWYRDARTGQPQHF. CDR3 sequence (DNA): TGTGCCAGCAGCCTCCGGTGGTACCGGGACGCCCGGACGGGACAGCCCCAGCATTTT.

The rearrangement links TRBV28 to TRBJ1-5; no reliable D call. Trimming pared 6 bases from V and 3 bases from J, leaving 12 bases between. The length of the CDR3 is 14 residues. The V gene's germline CDR1 is MDHEN and CDR2 SYDVKM. The CDR3 here is CASRKTADNQPQHF. The CDR3 region has the DNA TGTGCCAGCAGGAAAACAGCAGACAATCAGCCCCAGCATTTT. The variable domain in full, completed from reference TRBV28 and TRBJ1-5, reads DVKVTQSSRYLVKRTGEKVFLECVQDMDHENMFWYRQDPGLGLRLIYFSYDVKMKEKGDIPEGYSVSREKKERFSLILESASTNQTSMYLCASRKTADNQPQHFGDGTRLSIL.

The rearrangement joins TRBV28 to TRBJ1-5; D remains unclear. V shed 2 bases and J shed 6 bases, with 11 bases lying between them. The CDR3 totals 14 residues. Germline assignment: CDR1 MDHEN and CDR2 SYDVKM. The CDR3 loop reads CASSLRVGSQPQHF. The DNA for the CDR3 is TGTGCCAGCAGTTTACGCGTAGGAAGTCAGCCCCAGCATTTT.

The V and J genes are TRBV2 and TRBJ2-7; D may be TRBD2 (5 bases). CDR3 length: 11 residues. Trimming took off 8 bases at V and 9 bases at J, with 14 bases between the two ends. CDR1 and CDR2 (germline): SNHLY, FYNNEI. The CDR3 sequence: CASEGRGWQYF. The CDR3 bases are TGTGCCAGCGAGGGTCGGGGTTGGCAGTACTTC.

The rearrangement joins TRBV28 to TRBJ1-5, with 8 bases lining up with TRBD1. The V segment lost 5 bases and the J segment 5 bases; nucleotides outside the gene matches: 8. The CDR3 is made up of 15 amino acids. Per germline, CDR1 MDHEN and CDR2 SYDVKM. CDR3 protein: CASSPSPRGHQPQHF. CDR3 in DNA: TGTGCCAGCAGTCCGTCTCCCAGGGGGCATCAGCCCCAGCATTTT.